This TCR beta chain was recorded in a study of cytomegalovirus exposure and HLA in healthy donors. Study outcomes and limitations: TCR beta sequences reportedly predicted most subjects' HLA-A and HLA-B alleles accurately.

Details on this clone: Antigen specificity is unknown. One end of the junction does not line up with germline, which may come from a read error.

This CDR3 contains 15 residues. The germline V gene has CDR1 SGHNT and CDR2 YYREEE (reference sequence). Use of 60 Vbeta and 13 Jbeta primers characterized the PCR. Profiled with immunoSEQ multiplex PCR; TCRdb holds only in-frame clones, not every one. The data show 95,000 to 100,000 clones, with more than 70% seen just once and about 3.7% held by the top ten. This receptor was taken from a man aged 30 to 45 in good health and CMV-seronegative. The chain links TRBV5-4 to TRBJ2-1; 11 bases are shared with TRBD2. The sample consisted of PBMCs. DNA for the CDR3: TGTGCCAGCACCTTGACTAGCGGGGTCTACAATGAGCAGTTCTTC. It specifies CASTLTSGVYNEQFF.